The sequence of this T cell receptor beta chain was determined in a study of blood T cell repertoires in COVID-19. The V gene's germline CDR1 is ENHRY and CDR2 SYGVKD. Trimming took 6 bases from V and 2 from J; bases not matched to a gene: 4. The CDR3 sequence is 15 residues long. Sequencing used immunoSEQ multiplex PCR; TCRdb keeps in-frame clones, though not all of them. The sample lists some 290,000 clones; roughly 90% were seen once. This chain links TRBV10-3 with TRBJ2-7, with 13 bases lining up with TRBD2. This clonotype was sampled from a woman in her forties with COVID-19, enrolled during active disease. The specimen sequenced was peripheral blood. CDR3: CAISGTSGEAYEQYF. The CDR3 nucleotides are TGTGCCATCAGCGGGACTAGCGGGGAGGCCTACGAGCAGTACTTC.